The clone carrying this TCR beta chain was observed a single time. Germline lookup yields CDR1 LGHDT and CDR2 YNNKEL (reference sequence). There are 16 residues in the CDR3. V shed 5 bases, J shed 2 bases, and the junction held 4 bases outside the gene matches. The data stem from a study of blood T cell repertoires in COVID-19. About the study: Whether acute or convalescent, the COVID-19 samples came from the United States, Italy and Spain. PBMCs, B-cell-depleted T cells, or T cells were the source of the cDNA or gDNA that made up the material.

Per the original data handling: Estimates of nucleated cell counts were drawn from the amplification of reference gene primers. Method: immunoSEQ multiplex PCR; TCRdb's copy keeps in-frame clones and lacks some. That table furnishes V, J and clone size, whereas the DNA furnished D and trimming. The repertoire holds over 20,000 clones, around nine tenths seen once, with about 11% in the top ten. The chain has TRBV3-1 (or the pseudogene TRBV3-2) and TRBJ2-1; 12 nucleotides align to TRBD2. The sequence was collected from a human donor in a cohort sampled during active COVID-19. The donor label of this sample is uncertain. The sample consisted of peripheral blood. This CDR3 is CASSGLAGSTYNEQFF. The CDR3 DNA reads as TGTGCCAGCAGCGGACTAGCGGGATCCACCTACAATGAGCAGTTCTTC.